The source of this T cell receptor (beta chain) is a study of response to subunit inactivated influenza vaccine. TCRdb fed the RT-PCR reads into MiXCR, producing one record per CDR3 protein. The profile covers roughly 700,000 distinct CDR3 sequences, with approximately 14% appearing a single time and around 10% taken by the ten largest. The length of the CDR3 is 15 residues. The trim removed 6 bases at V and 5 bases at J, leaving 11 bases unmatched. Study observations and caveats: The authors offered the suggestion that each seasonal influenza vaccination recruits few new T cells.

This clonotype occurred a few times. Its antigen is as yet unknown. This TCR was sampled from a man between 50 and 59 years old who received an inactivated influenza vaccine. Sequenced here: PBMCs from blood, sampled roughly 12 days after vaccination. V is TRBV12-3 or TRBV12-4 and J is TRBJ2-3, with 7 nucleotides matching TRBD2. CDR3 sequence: CASSVVGGYRDTQYF. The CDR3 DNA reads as TGTGCCAGCAGCGTTGTCGGGGGGTATAGAGATACGCAGTATTTT.